This T cell receptor beta chain was sequenced for a study of response to subunit inactivated influenza vaccine. TCRdb redid the calling of the RT-PCR reads with MiXCR, one entry per CDR3 protein. There are 500,000 to 600,000 distinct CDR3 sequences in the sample; about 10% occur only once, and approximately 11% lies in the top ten. This clonotype has only a few counts. With 3 bases removed from V and 1 base from J, the gap between germline ends came to 7 bases. The germline CDR1 and CDR2 sequences are SNHLY and FYNNEI. There are 15 residues in the CDR3. This same sample was also part of a study on T cells expressing NK-cell markers. That publication notes: Researchers built TCR beta cDNA using 5'RACE template switching with UMIs. The contribution of dominant NKG2C+ clonotypes to CD8+ T cells in a handful of donors was 1.0-7.0%.

The rearrangement links TRBV2 to TRBJ1-6; D is unclear. Sequenced here: PBMCs from blood, sampled on the day of vaccination. The receptor's source is a man aged 50 or older who received an inactivated influenza vaccine. CDR3 sequence: CASSDSGSYNSPLHF. Here the CDR3 DNA reads TGTGCCAGCAGTGATTCGGGATCCTATAATTCACCCCTCCACTTT.